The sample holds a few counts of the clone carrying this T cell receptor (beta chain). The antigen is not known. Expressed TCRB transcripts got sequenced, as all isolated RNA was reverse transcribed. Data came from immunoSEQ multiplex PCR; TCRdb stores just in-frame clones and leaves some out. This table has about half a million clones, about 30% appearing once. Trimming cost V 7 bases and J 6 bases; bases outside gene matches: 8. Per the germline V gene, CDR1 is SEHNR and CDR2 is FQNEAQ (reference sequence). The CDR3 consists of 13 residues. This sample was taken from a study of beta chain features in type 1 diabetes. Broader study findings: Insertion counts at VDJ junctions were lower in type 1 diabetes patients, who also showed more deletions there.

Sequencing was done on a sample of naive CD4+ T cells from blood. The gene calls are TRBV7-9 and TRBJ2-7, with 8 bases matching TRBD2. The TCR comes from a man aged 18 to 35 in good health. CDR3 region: CASTSSGSGEQYF. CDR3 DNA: TGTGCCAGCACCTCAAGCGGGAGCGGCGAGCAGTACTTC. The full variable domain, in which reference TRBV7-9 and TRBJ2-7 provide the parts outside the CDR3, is DTGVSQNPRHKITKRGQNVTFRCDPISEHNRLYWYRQTLGQGPEFLTYFQNEAQLEKSRLLSDRFSAERPKGSFSTLEIQRTEQGDSAMYLCASTSSGSGEQYFGPGTRLTVT.